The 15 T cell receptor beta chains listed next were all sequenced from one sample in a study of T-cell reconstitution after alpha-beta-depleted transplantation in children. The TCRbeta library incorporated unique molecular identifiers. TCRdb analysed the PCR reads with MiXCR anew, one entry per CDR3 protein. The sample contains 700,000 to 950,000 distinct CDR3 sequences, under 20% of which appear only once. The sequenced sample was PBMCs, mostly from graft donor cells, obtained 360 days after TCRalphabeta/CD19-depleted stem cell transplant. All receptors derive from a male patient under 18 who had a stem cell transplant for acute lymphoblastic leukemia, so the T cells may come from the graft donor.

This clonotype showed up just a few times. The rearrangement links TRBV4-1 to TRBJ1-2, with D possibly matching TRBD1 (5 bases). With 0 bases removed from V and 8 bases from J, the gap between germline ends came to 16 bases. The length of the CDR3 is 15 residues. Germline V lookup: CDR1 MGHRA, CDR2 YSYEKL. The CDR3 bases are TGCGCCAGCAGCCAAGATCGCGGGGGAGGTGAAGGCTACACCTTC. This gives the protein CASSQDRGGGEGYTF.

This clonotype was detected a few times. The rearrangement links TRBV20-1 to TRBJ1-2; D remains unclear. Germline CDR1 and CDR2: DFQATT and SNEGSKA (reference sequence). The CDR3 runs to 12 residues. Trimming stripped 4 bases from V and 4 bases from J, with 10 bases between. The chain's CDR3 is CSANPETYGYTF. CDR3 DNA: TGCAGTGCTAACCCCGAAACCTATGGCTACACCTTC.

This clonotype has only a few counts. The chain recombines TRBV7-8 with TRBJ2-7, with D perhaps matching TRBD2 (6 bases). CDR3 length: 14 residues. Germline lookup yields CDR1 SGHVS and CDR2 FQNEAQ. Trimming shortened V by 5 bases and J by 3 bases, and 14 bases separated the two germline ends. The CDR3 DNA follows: TGTGCCAGCAGCCAGAGGCGGGATGTCTACGAGCAGTACTTC. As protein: CASSQRRDVYEQYF.

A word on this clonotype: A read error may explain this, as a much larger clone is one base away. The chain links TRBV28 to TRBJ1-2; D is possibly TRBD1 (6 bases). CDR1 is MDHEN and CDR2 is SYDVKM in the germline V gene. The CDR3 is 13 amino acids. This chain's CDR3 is CASWPRTVSGYNF. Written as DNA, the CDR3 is TGTGCCAGCTGGCCCCGGACAGTATCCGGCTACAACTTC.

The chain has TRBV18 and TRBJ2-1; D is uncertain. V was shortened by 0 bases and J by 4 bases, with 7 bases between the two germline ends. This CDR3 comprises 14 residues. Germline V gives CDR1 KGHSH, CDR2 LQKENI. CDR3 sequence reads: CASSPPEDYNEQFF. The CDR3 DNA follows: TGTGCCAGCTCACCACCAGAGGATTACAATGAGCAGTTCTTC. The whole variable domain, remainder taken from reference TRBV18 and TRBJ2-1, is NAGVMQNPRHLVRRRGQEARLRCSPMKGHSHVYWYRQLPEEGLKFMVYLQKENIIDESGMPKERFSAEFPKEGPSILRIQQVVRGDSAAYFCASSPPEDYNEQFFGPGTRLTVL.

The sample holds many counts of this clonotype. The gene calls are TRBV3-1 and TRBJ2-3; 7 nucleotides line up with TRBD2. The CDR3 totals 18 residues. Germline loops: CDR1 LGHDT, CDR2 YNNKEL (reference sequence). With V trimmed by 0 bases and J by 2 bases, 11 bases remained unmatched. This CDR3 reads CASSQDSAFGTTTDTQYF. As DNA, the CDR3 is TGTGCCAGCAGCCAAGATTCGGCGTTCGGGACTACCACAGATACGCAGTATTTT.

The DNA of the CDR3 is TGTGCCAGCAGCGGACTACAGGGGCGAGGGAGCACTGAAGCTTTCTTT. Its protein product is CASSGLQGRGSTEAFF. This sequence joins TRBV9 and TRBJ1-1; 7 bases are a match to TRBD1. CDR3 length: 16 amino acids. V lost 3 bases, J lost 4 bases, and 12 bases stayed unmatched. Germline V gene data show CDR1 as SGDLS and CDR2 as YYNGEE.

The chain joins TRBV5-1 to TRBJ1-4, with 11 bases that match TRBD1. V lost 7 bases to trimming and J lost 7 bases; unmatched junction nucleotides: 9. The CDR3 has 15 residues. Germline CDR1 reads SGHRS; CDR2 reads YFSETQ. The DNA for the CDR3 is TGCGCCAGCGGGGGCTCGGGACAGGGGGTTGAAAAACTGTTTTTT. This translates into CASGGSGQGVEKLFF.

The CDR3 sequence: CASSNGQGRTEAFF. CDR3 sequence (DNA): TGTGCCAGCAGCAACGGACAGGGGAGAACTGAAGCTTTCTTT. The chain links TRBV25-1 to TRBJ1-1; 9 nucleotides align to TRBD1. The V gene's germline CDR1 is MGHDK and CDR2 SYGVNS. The junction had 7 bases not matched to a gene; V was cut back by 6 bases and J by 5 bases. The CDR3 spans 14 residues.

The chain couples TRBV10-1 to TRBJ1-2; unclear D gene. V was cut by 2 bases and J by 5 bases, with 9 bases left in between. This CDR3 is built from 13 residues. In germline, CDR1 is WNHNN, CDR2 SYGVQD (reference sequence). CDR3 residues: CASSEEGGYGYTF. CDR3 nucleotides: TGCGCCAGCAGTGAGGAGGGAGGGTATGGCTACACCTTC.

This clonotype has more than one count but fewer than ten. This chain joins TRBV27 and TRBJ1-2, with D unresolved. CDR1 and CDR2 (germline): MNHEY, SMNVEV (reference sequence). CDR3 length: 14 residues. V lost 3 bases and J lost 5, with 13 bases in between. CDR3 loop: CASSLIRSGYGYTF. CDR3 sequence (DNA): TGTGCCAGCAGTTTGATACGGTCGGGTTATGGCTACACCTTC.

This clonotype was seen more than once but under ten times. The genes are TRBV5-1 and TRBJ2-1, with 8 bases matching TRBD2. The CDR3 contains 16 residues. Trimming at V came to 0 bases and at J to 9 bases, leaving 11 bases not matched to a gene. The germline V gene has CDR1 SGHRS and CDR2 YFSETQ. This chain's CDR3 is CASSLAGSGSLVEQFF. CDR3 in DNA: TGCGCCAGCAGCTTGGCCGGCAGCGGGAGCCTTGTTGAGCAGTTCTTC.

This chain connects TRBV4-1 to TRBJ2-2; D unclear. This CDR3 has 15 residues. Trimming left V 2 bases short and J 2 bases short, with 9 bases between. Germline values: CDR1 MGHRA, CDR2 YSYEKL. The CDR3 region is CASSQFRRNTGELFF. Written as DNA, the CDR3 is TGCGCCAGCAGCCAATTCCGGAGAAACACCGGGGAGCTGTTTTTT.

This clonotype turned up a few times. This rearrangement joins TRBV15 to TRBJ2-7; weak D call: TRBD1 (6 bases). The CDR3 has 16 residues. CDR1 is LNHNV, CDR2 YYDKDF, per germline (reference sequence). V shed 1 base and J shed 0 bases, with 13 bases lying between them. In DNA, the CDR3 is TGTGCCACCAGCAGAGGAGGACAGTTTTCCTCCTACGAGCAGTACTTC. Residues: CATSRGGQFSSYEQYF. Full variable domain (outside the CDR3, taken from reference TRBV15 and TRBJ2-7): DAMVIQNPRYQVTQFGKPVTLSCSQTLNHNVMYWYQQKSSQAPKLLFHYYDKDFNNEADTPDNFQSRRPNTSFCFLDIRSPGLGDTAMYLCATSRGGQFSSYEQYFGPGTRLTVT.

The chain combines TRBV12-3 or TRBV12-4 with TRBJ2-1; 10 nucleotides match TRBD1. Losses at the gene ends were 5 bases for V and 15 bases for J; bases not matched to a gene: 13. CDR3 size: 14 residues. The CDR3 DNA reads TGTGCCAGCAGTCCCTTGACAGGGGGCCAGGGTGGGTTCTTC. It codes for CASSPLTGGQGGFF.